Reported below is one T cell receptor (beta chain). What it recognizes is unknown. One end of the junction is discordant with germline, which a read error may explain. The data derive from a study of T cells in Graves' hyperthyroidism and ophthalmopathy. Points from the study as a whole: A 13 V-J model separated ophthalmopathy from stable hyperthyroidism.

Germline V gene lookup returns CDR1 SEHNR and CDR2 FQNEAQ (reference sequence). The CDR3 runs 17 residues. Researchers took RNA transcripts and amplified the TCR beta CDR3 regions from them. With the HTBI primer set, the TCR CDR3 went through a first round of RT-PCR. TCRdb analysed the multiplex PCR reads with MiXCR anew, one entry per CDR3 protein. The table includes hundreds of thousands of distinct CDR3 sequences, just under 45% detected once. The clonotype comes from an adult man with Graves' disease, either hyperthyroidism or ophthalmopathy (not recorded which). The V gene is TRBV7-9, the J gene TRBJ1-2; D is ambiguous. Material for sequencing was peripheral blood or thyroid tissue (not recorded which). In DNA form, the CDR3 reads TGTGCCAGCAGCTTAGGGGCCCCAAACCGCCGGAACTCTGGCTACACCTTC. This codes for CASSLGAPNRRNSGYTF.